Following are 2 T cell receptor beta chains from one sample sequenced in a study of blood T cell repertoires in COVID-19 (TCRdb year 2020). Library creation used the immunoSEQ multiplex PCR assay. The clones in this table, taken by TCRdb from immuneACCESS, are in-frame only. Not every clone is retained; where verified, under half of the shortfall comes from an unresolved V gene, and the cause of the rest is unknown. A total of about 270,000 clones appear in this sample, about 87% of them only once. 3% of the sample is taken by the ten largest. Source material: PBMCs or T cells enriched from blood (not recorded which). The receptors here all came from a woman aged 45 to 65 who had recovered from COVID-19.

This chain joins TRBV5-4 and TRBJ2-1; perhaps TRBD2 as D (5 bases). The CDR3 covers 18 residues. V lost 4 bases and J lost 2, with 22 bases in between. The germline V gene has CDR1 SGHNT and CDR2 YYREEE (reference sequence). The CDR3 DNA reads TGTGCCAGCAGCCACGCCTTGACCGGGGAGCGGCCCTACAATGAGCAGTTCTTC. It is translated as CASSHALTGERPYNEQFF.

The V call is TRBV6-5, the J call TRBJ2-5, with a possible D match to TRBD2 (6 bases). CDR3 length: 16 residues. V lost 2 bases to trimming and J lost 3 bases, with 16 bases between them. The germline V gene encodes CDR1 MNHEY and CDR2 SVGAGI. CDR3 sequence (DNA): TGTGCCAGCAGTTACAGGGGCCGGGGGATGGAAGAGACCCAGTACTTC. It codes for CASSYRGRGMEETQYF.